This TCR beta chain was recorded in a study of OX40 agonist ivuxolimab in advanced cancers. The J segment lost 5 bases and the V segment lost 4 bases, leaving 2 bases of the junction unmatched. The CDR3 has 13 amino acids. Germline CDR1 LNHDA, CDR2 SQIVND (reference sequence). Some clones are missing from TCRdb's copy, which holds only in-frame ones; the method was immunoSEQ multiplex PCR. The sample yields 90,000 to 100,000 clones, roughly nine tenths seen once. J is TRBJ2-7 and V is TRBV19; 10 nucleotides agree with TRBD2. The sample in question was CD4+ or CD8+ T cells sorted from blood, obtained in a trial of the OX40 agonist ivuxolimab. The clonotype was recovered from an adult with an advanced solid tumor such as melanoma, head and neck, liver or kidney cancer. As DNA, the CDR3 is TGTGCCAGTAGTACGCTAGCGGGAGACGAGCAGTACGTC. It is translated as CASSTLAGDEQYV.